The 23 T cell receptor beta chains below all came from one sample that was sequenced in a study of T cells in Graves' hyperthyroidism and ophthalmopathy. TCR beta CDR3 regions were amplified from RNA transcripts. The TCR CDR3 was amplified in a first-round RT-PCR using the HTBI primer set. TCRdb used MiXCR to reprocess the multiplex PCR reads, holding one entry per CDR3 protein. The sample yields about 360,000 distinct CDR3 sequences, less than 15% seen once. Sequenced sample: blood. These receptors were taken from a young woman with Graves' hyperthyroidism.

This clonotype was seen many times. In nucleotides, the CDR3 is TGTGCCAGCAGCTTTCGACAGGGGGTAACGGCCAAAAACATTCAGTACTTC. Translation: CASSFRQGVTAKNIQYF. The gene calls are TRBV11-1 and TRBJ2-4, with 9 bases identical to TRBD1. This CDR3 spans 17 amino acids. CDR1 and CDR2 (germline): SGHAT, FQDESV (reference sequence). V dropped 3 bases and J dropped 1; count of bases not matched to a gene: 7. The variable domain in full, completed from reference TRBV11-1 and TRBJ2-4, reads EAEVAQSPRYKITEKSQAVAFWCDPISGHATLYWYRQILGQGPELLVQFQDESVVDDSQLPKDRFSAERLKGVDSTLKIQPAELGDSAMYLCASSFRQGVTAKNIQYFGAGTRLSVL.

This clonotype occurred many times. The chain uses TRBV28 and TRBJ2-5, with D maybe TRBD1 (5 bases). The CDR3 has 14 residues. V shed 8 bases and J shed 7 bases, with 20 bases lying between them. Germline CDR1 MDHEN, CDR2 SYDVKM. The CDR3 DNA reads TGTGCCAGCGGGGCCGATGATAGGGGTTGGACCCAGTACTTC. Its protein product is CASGADDRGWTQYF.

This clonotype was observed at least ten times. The chain uses TRBV12-3 or TRBV12-4 and TRBJ1-4; perhaps TRBD1 as D (5 bases). V lost 5 bases, J lost 3 bases, and 10 bases lay in between. CDR3 length: 14 residues. The CDR3 nucleotides read TGTGCCAGCAGTAGAGACAGTTCTAATGAAAAACTGTTTTTT. This sequence encodes CASSRDSSNEKLFF.

This clonotype was seen only once. This chain connects TRBV3-1 to TRBJ1-2, with TRBD1 as a possible D gene (6 bases). CDR1 LGHDT and CDR2 YNNKEL come from the germline V gene (reference sequence). CDR3 length: 13 amino acids. V dropped 4 bases and J dropped 8 bases, with 14 bases sitting between them. CDR3 loop: CASSPEGVRGYTF. The CDR3 DNA sequence: TGTGCCAGCAGCCCGGAGGGGGTGAGAGGCTACACCTTC.

This sequence joins TRBV27 and TRBJ2-1, with D possibly being TRBD1 (5 bases). V lost 3 bases to trimming and J lost 3 bases, with 12 bases between them. This CDR3 comprises 15 residues. Germline-derived CDR1 and CDR2 are MNHEY and SMNVEV (reference sequence). CDR3 DNA sequence: TGTGCCAGCAGTTTGGGGCAGGCGGTCTACAATGAGCAGTTCTTC. It encodes CASSLGQAVYNEQFF.

This clonotype turned up a few times. The CDR3 coding sequence is TGCAGTGCTAGAGAGTTTGACTATGGCTACACCTTC. Its translation is CSAREFDYGYTF. The V and J genes are TRBV20-1 and TRBJ1-2, with D unresolved. V was pared by 0 bases and J by 3 bases, with 5 bases between. Per the germline V gene, CDR1 is DFQATT and CDR2 is SNEGSKA (reference sequence). The CDR3 is 12 amino acids.

This clonotype was observed many times. The chain combines TRBV5-6 with TRBJ1-2; 7 nucleotides line up with TRBD1. Losses at the gene ends were 7 bases for V and 5 bases for J; bases not matched to a gene: 8. The CDR3 length is 13 residues. Germline CDR1 is SGHDT and CDR2 is YYEEEE. The CDR3, as DNA: TGTGCCAGCGGCAAGGGACAGCCGTATGGCTACACCTTC. Translating it yields CASGKGQPYGYTF.

There are many counts of this clonotype. The rearrangement joins TRBV28 to TRBJ1-1; possibly TRBD1 for D (6 bases). V lost 6 bases and J lost 0, with 14 bases in between. Looked up from germline, CDR1 is MDHEN and CDR2 is SYDVKM. The CDR3 spans 15 residues. CDR3 region: CASSRIGQLNTEAFF. The CDR3 DNA follows: TGTGCCAGCAGCAGGATAGGACAGCTGAACACTGAAGCTTTCTTT.

The chain is built from TRBV2 and TRBJ2-2; unclear D gene. Trimming pared 1 base from V and 2 bases from J, leaving 5 bases between. The V gene's germline CDR1 is SNHLY and CDR2 FYNNEI. The CDR3 contains 14 residues. The CDR3 DNA is TGTGCCAGCAGTGAAGATCCTAACACCGGGGAGCTGTTTTTT. It translates to CASSEDPNTGELFF.

This clonotype was counted ten times or more. The V and J genes are TRBV5-1 and TRBJ1-1; no reliable D call. The CDR3 length is 13 residues. Germline CDR1 reads SGHRS; CDR2 reads YFSETQ. Trimming removed 4 bases at V and 7 bases at J, with 14 bases between. This CDR3 is CASSPIPGIEAFF. The CDR3 nucleotides are TGCGCCAGCAGCCCGATACCGGGGATTGAAGCTTTCTTT.

This clonotype was detected many times. This chain uses TRBV20-1 with TRBJ1-4; the D is unclear. The V gene lost 7 bases and the J gene lost 4 bases, with 19 bases spanning the gap. The CDR3 length is 15 residues. Germline V gene data show CDR1 as DFQATT and CDR2 as SNEGSKA (reference sequence). In nucleotides, the CDR3 is TGCAGTGTAAACAGTCTACTCGAGGGTAATGAAAAACTGTTTTTT. It encodes CSVNSLLEGNEKLFF.

This clonotype has ten or more counts. V usage is TRBV18 and J usage is TRBJ2-3; the match to TRBD2 covers 10 bases. V shed 3 bases and J 2 bases; nucleotides not matched to a gene: 5. CDR3 length: 16 residues. CDR1 is KGHSH and CDR2 is LQKENI in the germline V gene. DNA for the CDR3: TGTGCCAGCTCACCTACAGCGGGGGGGCCCACAGATACGCAGTATTTT. This encodes CASSPTAGGPTDTQYF. Variable domain in full (rest from reference TRBV18 and TRBJ2-3): NAGVMQNPRHLVRRRGQEARLRCSPMKGHSHVYWYRQLPEEGLKFMVYLQKENIIDESGMPKERFSAEFPKEGPSILRIQQVVRGDSAAYFCASSPTAGGPTDTQYFGPGTRLTVL.

This clonotype was seen ten or more times. The chain combines TRBV15 with TRBJ2-5; TRBD2 is a possible D gene (6 bases). The CDR3 is 17 residues long. Looked up from germline, CDR1 is LNHNV and CDR2 is YYDKDF (reference sequence). Trimming removed 0 bases at V and 1 base at J, with 15 bases between. In DNA, the CDR3 is TGTGCCACCAGCAGAGATAACGGGGAGGAGGGCCAAGAGACCCAGTACTTC. Residues: CATSRDNGEEGQETQYF.

This clonotype occurred many times. This rearrangement joins TRBV10-3 to TRBJ2-1; TRBD2 agrees at 9 bases. V shed 7 bases, J shed 6 bases, and the junction held 7 bases outside the gene matches. Germline lookup yields CDR1 ENHRY and CDR2 SYGVKD. CDR3 size: 14 residues. The CDR3 sequence: CAITQNSGSNEQFF. The CDR3 DNA follows: TGTGCCATCACCCAGAATAGCGGGAGCAATGAGCAGTTCTTC.

This clonotype was found many times. This chain connects TRBV28 to TRBJ1-2, with a possible D match to TRBD1 (6 bases). Trimming removed 6 bases at V and 5 bases at J, with 19 bases between. The CDR3 runs 15 residues. Germline V gives CDR1 MDHEN, CDR2 SYDVKM. The CDR3 loop reads CASSLPRGGRYGYTF. DNA of the CDR3: TGTGCCAGCAGCCTACCCCGGGGGGGCAGATATGGCTACACCTTC.

This clonotype showed up many times. J is TRBJ2-1 and V is TRBV5-1, with 7 bases matching TRBD1. V lost 5 bases, J lost 4 bases, and 6 bases stayed unmatched. The germline V gene encodes CDR1 SGHRS and CDR2 YFSETQ. There are 14 residues in the CDR3. CDR3 amino acids: CASRYGTAYNEQFF. CDR3 coding DNA: TGCGCCAGCAGGTACGGGACAGCGTACAATGAGCAGTTCTTC.

This clonotype was picked up many times. CDR3 loop: CASSYSPVNTEAFF. The CDR3 bases are TGTGCCAGCAGTTACTCTCCCGTGAACACTGAAGCTTTCTTT. The rearrangement links TRBV6-6 to TRBJ1-1, with D uncertain. The germline CDR1 and CDR2 sequences are MNHNY and SVGAGI (reference sequence). V gave up 0 bases and J gave up 0 bases, with 5 bases separating them. This CDR3 contains 14 residues.

In this sample, this clonotype turned up many times. This chain connects TRBV27 to TRBJ2-3; TRBD2 matches at 12 bases. The CDR3 totals 16 residues. With V trimmed by 6 bases and J by 5 bases, 9 bases remained unmatched. CDR1 is MNHEY, CDR2 SMNVEV, per germline (reference sequence). The CDR3 loop reads CASRRLAGGPGDTQYF. The CDR3 DNA is TGTGCCAGCAGACGTCTAGCGGGAGGGCCGGGAGATACGCAGTATTTT.

The table lists this clonotype with a few counts. A much larger clone lies a single base off, so this may be a read error. The chain employs TRBV5-1 and TRBJ2-7, with a tentative D call TRBD2 (6 bases). CDR3 length: 14 residues. V was cut by 7 bases and J by 2 bases, with 16 bases left in between. Germline values: CDR1 SGHRS, CDR2 YFSETQ. CDR3 coding DNA: TGCGCCAGCGGCAACGGGACGGGAGCCTACGAGCAGTACTTC. It yields the protein CASGNGTGAYEQYF.

The V and J genes are TRBV19 and TRBJ2-7, with TRBD2 matching 10 bases. Germline CDR1 is LNHDA and CDR2 is SQIVND (reference sequence). The CDR3 covers 15 residues. Trimming took 7 bases from V and 5 from J; bases not matched to a gene: 11. The CDR3 loop is CASIDQAGGPHEQYF. Here the CDR3 DNA reads TGTGCCAGTATTGACCAAGCGGGAGGGCCCCACGAGCAGTACTTC.

This clonotype was detected many times. This chain uses TRBV28 with TRBJ2-7; D remains ambiguous. The CDR3 is 16 residues long. Germline lookup yields CDR1 MDHEN and CDR2 SYDVKM. V lost 10 bases and J lost 0, with 22 bases in between. In nucleotides, the CDR3 is TGTGCCACCATGCTCTGGGAACAGATTGACTCCTACGAGCAGTACTTC. This gives the protein CATMLWEQIDSYEQYF.

This clonotype has ten or more counts. In DNA form, the CDR3 reads TGCGCCAGCAGCCAGTCCCGGGACCCAAGCTCCTACGAGCAGTACTTC. This translates into CASSQSRDPSSYEQYF. The chain has TRBV4-1 and TRBJ2-7; D is perhaps TRBD1 or TRBD2 (5 bases each). CDR3 length: 16 amino acids. CDR1 is MGHRA and CDR2 is YSYEKL in the germline V gene. V was shortened by 3 bases and J by 0 bases, with 15 bases between the two germline ends.

The chain recombines TRBV6-1 with TRBJ2-2, with 11 bases lining up with TRBD1. Germline V gives CDR1 MNHNS, CDR2 SASEGT. The CDR3 length is 14 residues. With 8 bases clipped from V and 3 bases from J, the junction kept 2 bases outside the gene matches. The CDR3 spells CASRDRGYTGELFF. The CDR3 DNA follows: TGTGCCAGCCGGGACAGGGGGTACACCGGGGAGCTGTTTTTT.